The TCR beta chain described here comes from a study of blood T cell repertoires in COVID-19. The overall study: Sources were T cells, B-cell-depleted T cells, or PBMCs; the material itself was cDNA or gDNA.

Germline values: CDR1 LGHDT, CDR2 YNNKEL (reference sequence). The CDR3 sequence is 18 residues long. The V gene end was trimmed by 1 base and the J gene end by 6 bases; junction bases not matched to a gene: 14. Libraries were prepared by immunoSEQ multiplex PCR; TCRdb keeps only in-frame clonotypes and omits some of them. The sample contains almost 400,000 clones, around 87% of which appear only once. It was during active infection that Seattle patients were enrolled and then longitudinally followed. The sequence was collected from a woman in her sixties with COVID-19, enrolled during active disease. The specimen sequenced was peripheral blood. V gene TRBV3-1 (or the pseudogene TRBV3-2) combines with J gene TRBJ2-4; 8 positions agree with TRBD2. DNA for the CDR3: TGTGCCAGCAGCCAAGGTGGCCCCCGGGGGGGCCGCGGAAACATTCAGTACTTC. Translation gives CASSQGGPRGGRGNIQYF.